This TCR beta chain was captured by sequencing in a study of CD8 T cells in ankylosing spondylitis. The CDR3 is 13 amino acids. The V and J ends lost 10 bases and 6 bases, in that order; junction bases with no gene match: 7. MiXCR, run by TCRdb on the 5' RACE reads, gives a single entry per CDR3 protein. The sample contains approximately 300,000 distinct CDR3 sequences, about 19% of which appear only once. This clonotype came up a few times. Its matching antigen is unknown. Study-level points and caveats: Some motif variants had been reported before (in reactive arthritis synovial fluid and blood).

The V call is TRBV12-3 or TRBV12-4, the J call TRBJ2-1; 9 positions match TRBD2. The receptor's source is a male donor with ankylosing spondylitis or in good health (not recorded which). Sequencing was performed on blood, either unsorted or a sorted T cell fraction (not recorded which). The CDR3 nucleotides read TGTGCCACCGGGTTACTAGCGGGCAATGAGCAGTTCTTC. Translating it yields CATGLLAGNEQFF.